Presented here are 26 T cell receptor beta chains from one specimen sequenced in a study of blood T cell repertoires in COVID-19. The data were produced by immunoSEQ multiplex PCR, yet TCRdb's version contains in-frame clones alone and is incomplete. The table has about 350,000 clones, more than 70% seen once; the top ten hold just over 1%. The sequencing input was PBMCs or T cells enriched from blood (not recorded which). The receptors stem from a woman aged 25 to 45 who had been exposed to COVID-19.

The chain recombines TRBV27 with TRBJ2-7, with 8 positions matching TRBD1. This CDR3 comprises 15 residues. CDR1 and CDR2 (germline): MNHEY, SMNVEV (reference sequence). J gave up 2 bases and V 3 bases, and 6 bases lay outside the gene matches. Written as DNA, the CDR3 is TGTGCCAGCAGTTTCCGGACAGGGATCACCTACGAGCAGTACTTC. Protein product: CASSFRTGITYEQYF.

This clone was recorded a few times. J is TRBJ1-5 and V is TRBV19; 10 bases align to TRBD1. J lost 6 bases, V lost 5 bases, and 13 bases had no gene match. This CDR3 contains 17 residues. Germline CDR1 LNHDA, CDR2 SQIVND (reference sequence). CDR3 DNA: TGTGCCAGTAGTCCCCGGGACAGGGGAGTCTTGGGTCAGCCCCAGCATTTT. It encodes CASSPRDRGVLGQPQHF.

The chain joins TRBV28 to TRBJ1-1, with 9 positions matching TRBD1. V was clipped by 3 bases and J by 1 base; unmatched bases: 3. This CDR3 has 15 residues. CDR1 and CDR2 (germline): MDHEN, SYDVKM. The CDR3 region has the DNA TGTGCCAGCAGTTTGTCGGGACAGGGGAACACTGAAGCTTTCTTT. Residues: CASSLSGQGNTEAFF. The whole variable domain, remainder taken from reference TRBV28 and TRBJ1-1, is DVKVTQSSRYLVKRTGEKVFLECVQDMDHENMFWYRQDPGLGLRLIYFSYDVKMKEKGDIPEGYSVSREKKERFSLILESASTNQTSMYLCASSLSGQGNTEAFFGQGTRLTVV.

The V and J genes are TRBV19 and TRBJ1-4, with unresolved D. The CDR3 has 16 amino acids. V dropped 3 bases and J dropped 2 bases, with 13 bases sitting between them. Germline loops: CDR1 LNHDA, CDR2 SQIVND (reference sequence). The CDR3 is CASSIITVATNEKLFF. Written as DNA, the CDR3 is TGTGCCAGTAGTATCATAACCGTTGCGACTAATGAAAAACTGTTTTTT.

The chain recombines TRBV15 with TRBJ2-5; D possibly corresponds to TRBD2 (6 bases). V dropped 0 bases and J dropped 5 bases, with 13 bases sitting between them. The CDR3 runs to 15 residues. Germline V lookup: CDR1 LNHNV, CDR2 YYDKDF (reference sequence). CDR3 region: CATSRDQGGTETQYF. Written as DNA, the CDR3 is TGTGCCACCAGCAGAGACCAGGGCGGGACGGAGACCCAGTACTTC.

The chain employs TRBV11-2 and TRBJ2-1; 11 positions agree with TRBD1. Germline CDR1 SGHAT, CDR2 FQNNGV. This CDR3 region has 15 residues. V was clipped by 6 bases and J by 4 bases; unmatched bases: 5. As DNA, the CDR3 is TGTGCCAGCAGGTATGGGGACAGGGGGTACAATGAGCAGTTCTTC. Translation gives CASRYGDRGYNEQFF.

V gene TRBV5-6 combines with J gene TRBJ2-1, with TRBD2 matching over 11 bases. This CDR3 comprises 17 residues. Trimming took 3 bases from V and 1 from J; bases not matched to a gene: 6. Germline CDR1 reads SGHDT; CDR2 reads YYEEEE. This CDR3 is CASSSIRTSGSYNEQFF. As DNA, the CDR3 is TGTGCCAGCAGCTCAATAAGGACTAGCGGGTCCTACAATGAGCAGTTCTTC.

The V and J genes are TRBV30 and TRBJ2-7; the match to TRBD2 covers 10 bases. Germline values: CDR1 GTSNPN, CDR2 SVGIG (reference sequence). There are 13 residues in the CDR3. The J segment lost 1 base and the V segment lost 3 bases, leaving 0 bases of the junction unmatched. The CDR3 bases are TGTGCCTGGAGACTAGCGGGATCCTACGAGCAGTACTTC. This codes for CAWRLAGSYEQYF.

The chain has TRBV5-1 and TRBJ2-3; TRBD1 matches 9 bases. From germline, CDR1 is SGHRS and CDR2 YFSETQ. This CDR3 has 18 residues. J lost 3 bases, V lost 4 bases, and 15 bases had no gene match. The CDR3 loop reads CASSLVPGQGLLTDTQYF. CDR3 bases: TGCGCCAGCAGCCTGGTCCCGGGACAGGGACTCTTGACAGATACGCAGTATTTT.

Of note for this clone: The identical CDR3 is also encoded by other nucleotide sequences in the sample. This chain uses TRBV5-1 with TRBJ2-5; 9 bases line up with TRBD1. With 4 bases clipped from V and 5 bases from J, the junction kept 9 bases outside the gene matches. There are 15 residues in the CDR3. Germline CDR1 is SGHRS and CDR2 is YFSETQ. The CDR3 region has the DNA TGCGCCAGCAGCGTTCTTGGGACAGGGCAGGAGACCCAGTACTTC. Translated: CASSVLGTGQETQYF.

This clone appeared once. This chain uses TRBV19 with TRBJ1-5; 8 nucleotides match TRBD1. CDR3 length: 14 amino acids. The trim removed 5 bases at V and 5 bases at J, leaving 5 bases unmatched. CDR1 is LNHDA, CDR2 SQIVND, per germline (reference sequence). The CDR3 protein is CASSGTGGDQPQHF. Written as DNA, the CDR3 is TGTGCCAGTAGTGGAACAGGGGGAGATCAGCCCCAGCATTTT.

In DNA form, the CDR3 reads TGTGCCAGCAGCCAAGTGGGGAGGGACACTGAAGCTTTCTTT. Its protein product is CASSQVGRDTEAFF. The V and J genes are TRBV14 and TRBJ1-1; D not certain. The CDR3 contains 14 residues. Germline assignment: CDR1 SGHDN and CDR2 FVKESK. Deletions cut 1 base from V and 3 bases from J, with 9 bases between.

Notes on this clone: At one of its ends the junction is not consistent with the germline gene, which may arise from a read error. This rearrangement joins TRBV27 to TRBJ2-7; 11 nucleotides match TRBD2. Germline V gives CDR1 MNHEY, CDR2 SMNVEV (reference sequence). The CDR3 sequence is 16 residues long. CDR3 in DNA: TGTGCCAGCAGTTTAGACTTCGGGACTAGCGGCTCCGAGCGGTACTTC. This codes for CASSLDFGTSGSERYF.

The chain is built from TRBV5-5 and TRBJ2-7, with TRBD2 matching over 7 bases. The CDR3 spans 15 residues. With V trimmed by 3 bases and J by 6 bases, 12 bases remained unmatched. Germline V lookup: CDR1 SGHKS, CDR2 YYEKEE (reference sequence). The DNA of the CDR3 is TGTGCCAGCAGCTCGAACAGCGGGATTGGAACCGAGCAGTACTTC. Amino acids: CASSSNSGIGTEQYF.

This clone was seen a single time. The gene calls are TRBV9 and TRBJ2-7; 7 positions agree with TRBD2. The CDR3 totals 15 residues. Germline V gene lookup returns CDR1 SGDLS and CDR2 YYNGEE. Germline trimming cut 0 bases from V and 2 bases from J; bases unmatched to any gene: 5. For the CDR3, the DNA is TGTGCCAGCAGCGTAGTGGCTAGCGGCCCCTACGAGCAGTACTTC. Translation gives CASSVVASGPYEQYF.

V is TRBV5-1 and J is TRBJ2-1; the D is unclear. Germline lookup yields CDR1 SGHRS and CDR2 YFSETQ. Trimming took 4 bases from V and 8 from J, leaving 10 bases between them. The CDR3 length is 12 residues. The CDR3 loop is CASSKLNDEQFF. The DNA for the CDR3 is TGCGCCAGCAGCAAACTCAACGATGAGCAGTTCTTC.

The V and J genes are TRBV18 and TRBJ2-3, with D possibly being TRBD2 (7 bases). The CDR3 extends over 15 amino acids. Trimming took off 6 bases at V and 4 bases at J, with 17 bases between the two ends. Germline assignment: CDR1 KGHSH and CDR2 LQKENI. CDR3 sequence: CASSPPTGGPDTQYF. In nucleotides, the CDR3 is TGTGCCAGCTCCCCTCCCACGGGGGGCCCAGATACGCAGTATTTT. The full variable domain, with the rest looked up from reference TRBV18 and TRBJ2-3, is NAGVMQNPRHLVRRRGQEARLRCSPMKGHSHVYWYRQLPEEGLKFMVYLQKENIIDESGMPKERFSAEFPKEGPSILRIQQVVRGDSAAYFCASSPPTGGPDTQYFGPGTRLTVL.

This chain links TRBV6-5 with TRBJ1-6, with 9 bases aligning to TRBD1. J was trimmed by 6 bases and V by 7 bases; bases with no gene match: 4. This CDR3 has 14 residues. Germline values: CDR1 MNHEY, CDR2 SVGAGI. CDR3 in DNA: TGTGCCAGCAATACGGACAGGGGTAATTCACCCCTCCACTTT. Translated: CASNTDRGNSPLHF.

The CDR3 coding sequence is TGTGCCAGCAGGCCAGATACAGGGGCCGGAACCTACGAGCAGTACTTC. Protein sequence: CASRPDTGAGTYEQYF. This sequence joins TRBV28 and TRBJ2-7; 7 positions match TRBD1. V gave up 6 bases and J gave up 2 bases; unmatched junction bases: 13. The CDR3 extends over 16 amino acids. Germline V gives CDR1 MDHEN, CDR2 SYDVKM.

This clone was picked up one time. The chain has TRBV28 and TRBJ2-1, with 8 bases identical to TRBD1. Per the germline V gene, CDR1 is MDHEN and CDR2 is SYDVKM. The CDR3 covers 14 residues. Losses at the gene ends were 3 bases for V and 8 bases for J; bases not matched to a gene: 6. The DNA of the CDR3 is TGTGCCAGCAGTTTCGGCCAGGGGGCCGATGAGCAGTTCTTC. This gives the protein CASSFGQGADEQFF.

The chain joins TRBV7-3 to TRBJ2-1; 9 nucleotides line up with TRBD2. The CDR3 sequence is 15 residues long. V lost 5 bases and J lost 7; bases outside the gene matches: 9. Germline-derived CDR1 and CDR2 are SGHTA and FQGTGA. The CDR3 sequence: CASSPNSGSRNEQFF. The CDR3 DNA reads as TGTGCCAGCAGCCCAAATAGCGGGAGTCGGAATGAGCAGTTCTTC.

This chain links TRBV3-1 (or the pseudogene TRBV3-2) with TRBJ1-2, with TRBD1 identical over 9 bases. The length of the CDR3 is 15 residues. In germline, CDR1 is LGHDT, CDR2 YNNKEL (reference sequence). With V trimmed by 0 bases and J by 8 bases, 7 bases remained unmatched. As DNA, the CDR3 is TGTGCCAGCAGCCAAGATCTCGGGACAGGGCCAGGCTACACCTTC. Encoded protein: CASSQDLGTGPGYTF.

The CDR3 protein is CASSPKGQRNYEQYF. The CDR3 DNA reads as TGTGCCAGCAGCCCGAAGGGACAGCGAAACTACGAGCAGTACTTC. The V and J genes are TRBV7-9 and TRBJ2-7, with 7 positions matching TRBD1. V lost 5 bases and J lost 3; bases outside the gene matches: 10. Germline V gene sequence: CDR1 SEHNR, CDR2 FQNEAQ (reference sequence). The CDR3 length is 15 residues.

The V call is TRBV10-2, the J call TRBJ2-5; maybe TRBD1 (5 bases). The CDR3 runs 15 residues. V shed 2 bases and J shed 4 bases, with 14 bases lying between them. Germline V gene lookup returns CDR1 WSHSY and CDR2 SAAADI. The CDR3 is CASSESRVLGETQYF. CDR3 DNA sequence: TGCGCCAGCAGTGAGAGCAGGGTGCTTGGAGAGACCCAGTACTTC.

J is TRBJ2-7 and V is TRBV7-3; TRBD1 agrees at 10 bases. Per the germline V gene, CDR1 is SGHTA and CDR2 is FQGTGA. The V gene end was trimmed by 1 base and the J gene end by 5 bases; junction bases not matched to a gene: 5. CDR3 length: 15 residues. The CDR3 reads CASSLRQGAKHEQYF. As DNA, the CDR3 is TGTGCCAGCAGCTTAAGACAGGGGGCAAAGCACGAGCAGTACTTC.

This chain uses TRBV20-1 with TRBJ2-7; D not certain. Trimming pared 3 bases from V and 3 bases from J, leaving 6 bases between. CDR3 size: 11 residues. Germline values: CDR1 DFQATT, CDR2 SNEGSKA (reference sequence). This CDR3 is CSARGNYEQYF. The CDR3 DNA sequence: TGCAGTGCTAGGGGCAACTACGAGCAGTACTTC.